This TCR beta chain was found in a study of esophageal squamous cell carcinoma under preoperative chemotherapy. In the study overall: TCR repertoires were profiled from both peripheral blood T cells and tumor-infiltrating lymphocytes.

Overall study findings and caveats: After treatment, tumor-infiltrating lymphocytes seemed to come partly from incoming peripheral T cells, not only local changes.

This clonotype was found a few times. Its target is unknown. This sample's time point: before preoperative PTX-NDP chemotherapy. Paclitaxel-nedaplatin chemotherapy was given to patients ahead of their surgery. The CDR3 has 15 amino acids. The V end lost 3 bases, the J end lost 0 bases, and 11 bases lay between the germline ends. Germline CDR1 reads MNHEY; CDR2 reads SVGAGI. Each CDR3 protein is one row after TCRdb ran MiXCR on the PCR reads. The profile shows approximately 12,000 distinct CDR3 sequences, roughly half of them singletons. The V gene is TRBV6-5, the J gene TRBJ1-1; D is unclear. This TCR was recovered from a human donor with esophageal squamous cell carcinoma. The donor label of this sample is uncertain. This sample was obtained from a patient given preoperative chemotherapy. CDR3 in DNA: TGTGCCAGCAGTTATACGACGGCGTTGAACACTGAAGCTTTCTTT. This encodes CASSYTTALNTEAFF.